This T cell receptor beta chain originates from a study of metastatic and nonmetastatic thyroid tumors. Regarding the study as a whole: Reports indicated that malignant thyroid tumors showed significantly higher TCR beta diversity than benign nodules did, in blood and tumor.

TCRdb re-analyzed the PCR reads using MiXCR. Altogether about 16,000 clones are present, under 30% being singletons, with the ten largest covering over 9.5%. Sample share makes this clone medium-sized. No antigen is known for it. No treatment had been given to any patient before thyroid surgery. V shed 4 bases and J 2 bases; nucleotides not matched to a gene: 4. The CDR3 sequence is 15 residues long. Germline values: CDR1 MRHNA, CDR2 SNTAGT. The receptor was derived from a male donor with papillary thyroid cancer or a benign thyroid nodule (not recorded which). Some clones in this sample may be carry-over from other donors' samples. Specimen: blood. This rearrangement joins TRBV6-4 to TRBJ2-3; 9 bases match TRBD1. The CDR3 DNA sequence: TGTGCCAGCAGTGCCGAACAGGGGGCCACAGATACGCAGTATTTT. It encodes CASSAEQGATDTQYF.